Each of the 19 T cell receptor beta chains below was sequenced from the same sample in a study of human T cells and chemical hapten exposure. Time point denoted: pre-sensitization, week 0. Treatment noted: therapeutic diphenylcyclopropenone sensitization with weekly scalp DPC. Each CDR3 protein is one row after TCRdb ran MiXCR on the RACE reads. This sample has approximately 400,000 distinct CDR3 sequences, with approximately 5.1% found just once. The source was whole blood, collected in connection with sensitization to the hapten diphenylcyclopropenone (DPC). These receptors all stem from a woman aged 45-60 years with alopecia areata. Some clones in this sample may be carry-over from other donors' samples.

This clonotype was detected a few times. J is TRBJ2-2 and V is TRBV5-1, with 7 bases aligning to TRBD1. This CDR3 has 16 amino acids. In germline, CDR1 is SGHRS, CDR2 YFSETQ. Unmatched junction bases numbered 5, after V lost 1 base and J lost 2 bases. The CDR3 reads CASSLKQGLNTGELFF. CDR3 DNA sequence: TGCGCCAGCAGCTTGAAACAGGGGTTAAACACCGGGGAGCTGTTTTTT.

This clonotype was recorded a few times. V gene TRBV5-1 combines with J gene TRBJ2-3; D possibly matches TRBD1 or TRBD2 (5 bases each). Trimming cost V 1 base and J 3 bases, with 9 bases left between them. The CDR3 has 14 amino acids. CDR1 and CDR2 (germline): SGHRS, YFSETQ. CDR3 nucleotides: TGCGCCAGCAGCTTGATCAGGGAGACAGATACGCAGTATTTT. It translates to CASSLIRETDTQYF.

Many counts were recorded for this clonotype. The chain joins TRBV6-5 to TRBJ2-2; possibly TRBD1 or TRBD2 for D (5 bases each). Trimming pared 4 bases from V and 6 bases from J, leaving 15 bases between. CDR3 size: 15 residues. From germline, CDR1 is MNHEY and CDR2 SVGAGI. DNA of the CDR3: TGTGCCAGCAGTTCCCGGGACGGTTTTCCCGGGGAGCTGTTTTTT. Translating gives CASSSRDGFPGELFF.

A few counts support this clonotype. One end of the junction does not line up with germline, which may come from a read error. The chain has TRBV30 and TRBJ2-1; possible D gene TRBD2, 5 bases. The CDR3 covers 11 residues. Per germline, CDR1 GTSNPN and CDR2 SVGIG (reference sequence). CDR3 nucleotide sequence: TGTGCCGGGAGCTCCTACAATGAGCAGTTCTTC. Translation gives CAGSSYNEQFF. Full variable domain (missing parts from reference TRBV30 and TRBJ2-1): SQTIHQWPATLVQPVGSPLSLECTVEGTSNPNLYWYRQAAGRGLQLLFYSVGIGQISSEVPQNLSASRPQDRQFILSSKKLLLSDSGFYLCAGSSYNEQFFGPGTRLTVL.

The rearrangement uses TRBV7-2 and TRBJ2-1, with a tentative D call TRBD2 (6 bases). This CDR3 is 15 amino acids long. The V gene lost 6 bases and the J gene lost 3 bases, with 15 bases spanning the gap. Germline V gene data show CDR1 as SGHTA and CDR2 as FQGNSA. CDR3 bases: TGTGCCAGCAGACTAGCTCCAGGGAGCTACAATGAGCAGTTCTTC. It is translated as CASRLAPGSYNEQFF.

The chain is built from TRBV4-3 and TRBJ2-7; TRBD1 aligns across 8 bases. Germline-derived CDR1 and CDR2 are LGHNA and YSLEER. CDR3 length equals 17 residues. Trimming took 0 bases from V and 3 from J; bases not matched to a gene: 10. The chain's CDR3 is CASSQDRAGTGLYEQYF. The CDR3 bases are TGCGCCAGCAGCCAAGACCGGGCCGGGACAGGTCTCTACGAGCAGTACTTC.

This clonotype showed up many times. The V call is TRBV6-2 or TRBV6-3, the J call TRBJ2-1; D possibly corresponds to TRBD2 (5 bases). The germline V gene has CDR1 MNHEY and CDR2 SVGEGT. CDR3 length equals 13 residues. V lost 2 bases and J lost 4, with 6 bases in between. Here the CDR3 DNA reads TGTGCCAGCAGTTACGGGGAGTACAATGAGCAGTTCTTC. Encoded protein: CASSYGEYNEQFF.

The chain has TRBV7-2 and TRBJ2-2, with a weak D call TRBD2 (6 bases). The CDR3 consists of 15 residues. V gave up 0 bases and J gave up 4 bases, with 9 bases separating them. Germline V lookup: CDR1 SGHTA, CDR2 FQGNSA. The CDR3 here is CASSLAGGVTGELFF. The CDR3 DNA follows: TGTGCCAGCAGCTTAGCGGGAGGTGTCACCGGGGAGCTGTTTTTT.

Ten or more counts support this clonotype. The chain employs TRBV20-1 and TRBJ2-1, with D maybe TRBD2 (6 bases). V lost 4 bases to trimming and J lost 1 base, with 17 bases between them. From germline, CDR1 is DFQATT and CDR2 SNEGSKA (reference sequence). CDR3 length equals 16 residues. The CDR3: CSATERGRWSYNEQFF. The CDR3 DNA reads as TGCAGTGCTACCGAGAGAGGGAGGTGGTCCTACAATGAGCAGTTCTTC.

This clonotype was counted many times. V gene TRBV3-1 combines with J gene TRBJ1-2; D remains ambiguous. V lost 1 base to trimming and J lost 1 base, with 7 bases between them. The CDR3 extends over 14 amino acids. Germline loops: CDR1 LGHDT, CDR2 YNNKEL (reference sequence). The CDR3 sequence: CASSQGGVNYGYTF. The CDR3 DNA sequence: TGTGCCAGCAGCCAAGGAGGAGTTAACTATGGCTACACCTTC.

This clonotype was picked up many times. The genes are TRBV12-3 or TRBV12-4 and TRBJ2-5, with D tentatively TRBD2 (5 bases). V lost 3 bases to trimming and J lost 5 bases, with 7 bases between them. The CDR3 has 12 residues. The CDR3 is CASSLDFETQYF. CDR3 sequence (DNA): TGTGCCAGCAGTTTGGACTTCGAGACCCAGTACTTC.

This clonotype has at least ten counts. This chain uses TRBV13 with TRBJ2-5; 7 positions match TRBD1. The CDR3 has 14 residues. The V segment lost 2 bases and the J segment 3 bases; nucleotides outside the gene matches: 3. Looked up from germline, CDR1 is PRHDT and CDR2 is FYEKMQ (reference sequence). CDR3 region: CASSLRQGKETQYF. The CDR3 region has the DNA TGTGCCAGCAGCTTAAGACAGGGTAAAGAGACCCAGTACTTC.

This clonotype was counted ten times or more. The chain uses TRBV5-1 and TRBJ2-7, with 10 bases matching TRBD2. The CDR3 has 18 residues. V was pared by 3 bases and J by 6 bases, with 18 bases of the junction left unmatched. Germline assignment: CDR1 SGHRS and CDR2 YFSETQ. CDR3 loop: CASSSSPITSGVLGEQYF. Here the CDR3 DNA reads TGCGCCAGCAGCTCCTCCCCGATTACTAGCGGGGTCCTCGGCGAGCAGTACTTC.

This clonotype was detected many times. This rearrangement joins TRBV6-2 or TRBV6-3 to TRBJ2-2, with TRBD1 identical over 9 bases. This CDR3 is 16 amino acids long. CDR1 and CDR2 (germline): MNHEY, SVGEGT. V was pared by 5 bases and J by 6 bases, with 10 bases of the junction left unmatched. CDR3 sequence (DNA): TGTGCCAGCAGTCACCGGGACAGGGTGATCCCCGGGGAGCTGTTTTTT. Amino acids: CASSHRDRVIPGELFF.

V usage is TRBV20-1 and J usage is TRBJ1-1; D gene unclear. CDR1 is DFQATT, CDR2 SNEGSKA, per germline (reference sequence). This CDR3 has 13 residues. V was cut by 3 bases and J by 0 bases, with 8 bases left in between. CDR3 amino acids: CSARNEMNTEAFF. The CDR3 coding sequence is TGCAGTGCTAGGAATGAAATGAACACTGAAGCTTTCTTT.

This clonotype was detected many times. The chain uses TRBV7-9 and TRBJ1-1; D is ambiguous. Germline CDR1 SEHNR, CDR2 FQNEAQ (reference sequence). The CDR3 consists of 13 residues. Trimming removed 5 bases from V and 0 bases from J, with 7 bases in between. CDR3 in DNA: TGTGCCAGCAGCCCCGACTTGAACACTGAAGCTTTCTTT. Amino acid sequence: CASSPDLNTEAFF.

At least ten counts were recorded for this clonotype. This chain connects TRBV4-1 to TRBJ2-7; 7 bases agree with TRBD1. Germline V lookup: CDR1 MGHRA, CDR2 YSYEKL. With 3 bases clipped from V and 4 bases from J, the junction kept 9 bases outside the gene matches. The CDR3 consists of 15 residues. CDR3 residues: CASSQTHRGFYEQYF. Written as DNA, the CDR3 is TGCGCCAGCAGCCAGACTCACAGGGGTTTTTACGAGCAGTACTTC.

This clonotype was counted at least ten times. This CDR3 reads CAISGSGSQVYNEQFF. CDR3 nucleotide sequence: TGTGCCATCAGTGGTAGCGGGAGCCAGGTCTACAATGAGCAGTTCTTC. This sequence joins TRBV10-3 and TRBJ2-1; TRBD2 agrees at 9 bases. V lost 4 bases to trimming and J lost 3 bases; unmatched junction nucleotides: 7. CDR1 ENHRY and CDR2 SYGVKD come from the germline V gene. CDR3 length: 16 residues.

The CDR3 coding sequence is TGTGCCAGCAGCCTTTCCTCGCGTGGCCCTGAAGCTTTCTTT. It specifies CASSLSSRGPEAFF. The gene calls are TRBV4-2 and TRBJ1-1; D gene uncertain. Germline V gene lookup returns CDR1 LGHNA and CDR2 YNFKEQ. This CDR3 has 14 residues. The V end lost 4 bases, the J end lost 6 bases, and 15 bases lay between the germline ends.